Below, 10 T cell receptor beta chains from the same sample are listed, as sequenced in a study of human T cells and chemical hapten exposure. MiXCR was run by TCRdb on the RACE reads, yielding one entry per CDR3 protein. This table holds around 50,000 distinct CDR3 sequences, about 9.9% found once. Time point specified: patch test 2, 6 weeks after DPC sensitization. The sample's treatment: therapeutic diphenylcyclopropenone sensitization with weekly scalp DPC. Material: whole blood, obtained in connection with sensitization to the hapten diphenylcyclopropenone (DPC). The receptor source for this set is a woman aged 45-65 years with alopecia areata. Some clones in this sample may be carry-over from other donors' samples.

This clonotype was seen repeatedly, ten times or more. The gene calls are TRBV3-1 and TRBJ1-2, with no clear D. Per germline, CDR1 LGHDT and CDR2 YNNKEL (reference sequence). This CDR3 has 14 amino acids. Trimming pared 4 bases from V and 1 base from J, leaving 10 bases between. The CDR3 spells CASSPLILNYGYTF. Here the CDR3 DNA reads TGTGCCAGCAGCCCGTTAATACTTAACTATGGCTACACCTTC.

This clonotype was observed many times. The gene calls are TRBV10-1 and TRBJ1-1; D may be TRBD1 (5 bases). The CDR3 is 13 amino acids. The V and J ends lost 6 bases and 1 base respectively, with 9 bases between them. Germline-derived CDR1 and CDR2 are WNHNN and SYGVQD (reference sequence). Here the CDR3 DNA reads TGCGCCAGCAGAAGAGGGACGAACACTGAAGCTTTCTTT. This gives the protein CASRRGTNTEAFF.

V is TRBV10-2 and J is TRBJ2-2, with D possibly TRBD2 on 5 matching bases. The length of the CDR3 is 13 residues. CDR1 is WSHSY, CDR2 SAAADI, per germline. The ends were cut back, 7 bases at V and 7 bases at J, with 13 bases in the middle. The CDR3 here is CASKGGYIGELFF. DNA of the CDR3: TGCGCCAGCAAAGGAGGATACATCGGGGAGCTGTTTTTT.

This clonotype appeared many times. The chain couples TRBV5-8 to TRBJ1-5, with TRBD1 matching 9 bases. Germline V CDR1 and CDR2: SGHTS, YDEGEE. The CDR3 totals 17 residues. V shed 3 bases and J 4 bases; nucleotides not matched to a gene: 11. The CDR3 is CASSSRGTGWSNQPQHF. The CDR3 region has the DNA TGTGCCAGCAGCTCAAGGGGGACAGGGTGGAGTAATCAGCCCCAGCATTTT.

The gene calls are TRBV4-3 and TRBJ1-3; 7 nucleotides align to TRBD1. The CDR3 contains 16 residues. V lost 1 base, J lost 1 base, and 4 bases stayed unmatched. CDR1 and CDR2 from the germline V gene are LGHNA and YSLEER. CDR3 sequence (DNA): TGCGCCAGCAGCCAAGCCCAGGGGGGATCTGGAAACACCATATATTTT. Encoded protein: CASSQAQGGSGNTIYF.

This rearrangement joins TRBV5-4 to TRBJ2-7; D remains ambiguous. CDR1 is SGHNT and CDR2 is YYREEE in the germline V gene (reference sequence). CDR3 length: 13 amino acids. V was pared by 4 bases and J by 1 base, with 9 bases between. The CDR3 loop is CASSRRMSYEQYF. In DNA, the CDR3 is TGTGCCAGCAGCCGACGGATGTCCTACGAGCAGTACTTC.

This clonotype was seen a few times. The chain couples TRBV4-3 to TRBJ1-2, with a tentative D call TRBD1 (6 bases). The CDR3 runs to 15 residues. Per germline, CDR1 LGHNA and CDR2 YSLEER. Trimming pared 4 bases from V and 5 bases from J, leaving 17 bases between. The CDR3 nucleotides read TGCGCCAGCAGCCCAAACCAGGGGATGGAGTATGGCTACACCTTC. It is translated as CASSPNQGMEYGYTF.

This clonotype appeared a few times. As DNA, the CDR3 is TGTGCCAGCAGCCCCCAAAGGGCTACTTACGAGCAGTACTTC. Its translation: CASSPQRATYEQYF. The chain carries TRBV2 and TRBJ2-7, with D uncertain. The CDR3 sequence is 14 residues long. V lost 6 bases, J lost 4 bases, and 16 bases lay in between. Germline-derived CDR1 and CDR2 are SNHLY and FYNNEI.

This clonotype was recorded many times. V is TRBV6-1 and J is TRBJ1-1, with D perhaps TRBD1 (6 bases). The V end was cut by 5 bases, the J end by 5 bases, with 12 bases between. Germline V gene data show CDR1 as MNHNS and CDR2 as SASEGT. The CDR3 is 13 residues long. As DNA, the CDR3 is TGTGCCAGCAGTTATTCTAGGGGGACTGAAGCTTTCTTT. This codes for CASSYSRGTEAFF.

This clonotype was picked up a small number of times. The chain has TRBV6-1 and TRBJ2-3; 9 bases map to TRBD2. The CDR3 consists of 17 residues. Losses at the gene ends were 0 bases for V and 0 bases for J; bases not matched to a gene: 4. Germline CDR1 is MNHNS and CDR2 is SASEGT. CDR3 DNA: TGTGCCAGCAGTGAAGCGGGGACTAGCCGGAGCACAGATACGCAGTATTTT. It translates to CASSEAGTSRSTDTQYF.